Below, 4 T cell receptor beta chains from the same sample are listed, as sequenced in a study of tumor-infiltrating lymphocytes in primary liver carcinoma. Unsorted whole blood served as the source of blood RNA, and germline DNA was extracted as well. The authors made TCR beta cDNA from 500 to 600 ng total RNA with a constant-region primer. Generation of the TCR beta libraries relied on three nested multiplex PCR rounds using slightly modified ARM-PCR. Amplification in the first two PCR rounds was performed using TRBV1-TRBV30 forward primers and a C-beta reverse primer for approximately 10 cycles each. TCRdb ran MiXCR on the multiplex PCR reads and lists one entry per CDR3 protein. This table has 300,000 to 350,000 distinct CDR3 sequences, approximately 64% appearing once. The source material was peripheral blood. The source is a man aged 35-49 years with primary liver carcinoma and hepatitis B virus infection.

A word on this clonotype: At one boundary the junction diverges from the germline segment, which might be a read error. The CDR3 here is CDSSQEGPSGPGFF. In DNA, the CDR3 is TGCGACAGCAGCCAAGAGGGTCCTAGCGGCCCGGGGTTCTTC. The chain carries TRBV4-3 and TRBJ2-1; 7 bases are shared with TRBD2. Germline V gene lookup returns CDR1 LGHNA and CDR2 YSLEER. CDR3 length: 14 amino acids.

This clonotype showed up just a few times. The V call is TRBV7-9, the J call TRBJ1-6, with 7 bases identical to TRBD1. Germline CDR1 SEHNR, CDR2 FQNEAQ (reference sequence). CDR3 length: 14 residues. J was trimmed by 7 bases and V by 5 bases; bases with no gene match: 5. In DNA form, the CDR3 reads TGTGCCAGCAGCCAGGGGGTAGAGAATTCACCCCTCCACTTT. It yields the protein CASSQGVENSPLHF.

The chain has TRBV11-2 and TRBJ2-1; TRBD2 agrees at 8 bases. The junction had 9 bases not matched to a gene; V was cut back by 1 base and J by 7 bases. The germline V gene has CDR1 SGHAT and CDR2 FQNNGV. The CDR3 has 16 amino acids. CDR3 sequence reads: CASSLGIGRVINEQFF. Here the CDR3 DNA reads TGTGCCAGCAGCTTAGGGATCGGGAGGGTTATAAATGAGCAGTTCTTC.

With respect to this clonotype: An end of the junction differs from the germline gene, which may be a read error. V is TRBV11-2 and J is TRBJ2-5; 7 nucleotides line up with TRBD1. The germline gives CDR1 SGHAT, CDR2 FQNNGV. This CDR3 region has 14 residues. This CDR3 reads CASSWDSSHETQYF. The CDR3 DNA reads as TGTGCCAGCAGCTGGGACAGTAGCCATGAGACCCAATACTTC.